The 10 T cell receptor beta chains below were found in one sample sequenced in a study of shared clonotypes between healthy human individuals. It was CD45RO-negative cells, positively selected for CCR7, that made up naive CD8 cells, with terminally differentiated effector memory CD45RA+ cells excluded. Repertoires were generated with immunoSEQ multiplex PCR, while TCRdb's copy carries only in-frame clones and drops some. This table has over 2 million clones, about 95% appearing once. What was sequenced was naive CD8+ T cells sorted from blood. Receptor source: a man younger than 35 in good health.

In the case of this clone: Other nucleotide sequences in the sample specify the same CDR3. CDR3 coding DNA: TGTGCCAGCAGCTTACTAGCGGGAGGGCCCTACGAGCAGTACTTC. As protein: CASSLLAGGPYEQYF. The V and J genes are TRBV5-6 and TRBJ2-7; TRBD2 agrees at 13 bases. In germline, CDR1 is SGHDT, CDR2 YYEEEE. J was trimmed by 2 bases and V by 2 bases; bases with no gene match: 1. This CDR3 has 15 amino acids.

The CDR3 bases are TGCGCCAGCAGCCCTATTGAAAGCCGGGACAATGAAGCTTTCTTT. As protein: CASSPIESRDNEAFF. The chain combines TRBV4-1 with TRBJ1-1; D is perhaps TRBD1 (6 bases). The CDR3 covers 15 residues. CDR1 MGHRA and CDR2 YSYEKL come from the germline V gene. The ends were cut back, 4 bases at V and 7 bases at J, with 19 bases in the middle.

The chain links TRBV28 to TRBJ2-7; the match to TRBD1 covers 7 bases. The V and J ends lost 6 bases and 6 bases, in that order; junction bases with no gene match: 8. CDR1 is MDHEN and CDR2 is SYDVKM in the germline V gene. The CDR3 has 13 residues. CDR3 bases: TGTGCCAGCAGCTACAGGGGTTTCATCGAGCAGTACTTC. This translates into CASSYRGFIEQYF.

The rearrangement joins TRBV14 to TRBJ1-1, with D unresolved. V was pared by 1 base and J by 6 bases, with 3 bases between. Germline V gene sequence: CDR1 SGHDN, CDR2 FVKESK. The length of the CDR3 is 11 residues. CDR3 amino acids: CASSQGPEAFF. The CDR3 DNA sequence: TGTGCCAGCAGCCAAGGACCTGAAGCTTTCTTT.

The V gene is TRBV27, the J gene TRBJ2-6; unclear D gene. Trimming shortened V by 2 bases and J by 0 bases, and 14 bases separated the two germline ends. Germline assignment: CDR1 MNHEY and CDR2 SMNVEV (reference sequence). The CDR3 consists of 18 residues. Here the CDR3 DNA reads TGTGCCAGCAGTTTAATATTTGGGCAGAGCTCTGGGGCCAACGTCCTGACTTTC. This gives the protein CASSLIFGQSSGANVLTF.

The genes are TRBV4-1 and TRBJ1-2; no reliable D call. Germline V gene data show CDR1 as MGHRA and CDR2 as YSYEKL. The CDR3 is made up of 15 amino acids. V was cut by 1 base and J by 2 bases, with 11 bases left in between. The CDR3 sequence: CASSQVERMNYGYTF. As DNA, the CDR3 is TGCGCCAGCAGCCAAGTGGAGCGGATGAACTATGGCTACACCTTC.

Concerning this clone: Other DNA sequences from this sample encode an identical CDR3 as well. J is TRBJ2-7 and V is TRBV28, with 7 bases matching TRBD1. The CDR3 totals 15 residues. Trimming took 6 bases from V and 3 from J; bases not matched to a gene: 11. Germline V gives CDR1 MDHEN, CDR2 SYDVKM. DNA for the CDR3: TGTGCCAGCAGCCCTACCGGGACAGTGAGCTACGAGCAGTACTTC. Its translation is CASSPTGTVSYEQYF.

The rearrangement uses TRBV28 and TRBJ2-7; 10 bases match TRBD1. The J segment lost 0 bases and the V segment lost 10 bases, leaving 15 bases of the junction unmatched. Germline assignment: CDR1 MDHEN and CDR2 SYDVKM. The CDR3 has 17 amino acids. CDR3: CATHPGTGALSSYEQYF. The DNA for the CDR3 is TGTGCCACCCACCCCGGGACAGGGGCCTTAAGCTCCTACGAGCAGTACTTC.

This clone was found once. The chain recombines TRBV13 with TRBJ1-2, with 8 bases that match TRBD1. Germline V gene sequence: CDR1 PRHDT, CDR2 FYEKMQ (reference sequence). The CDR3 consists of 15 residues. J gave up 7 bases and V 5 bases, and 12 bases lay outside the gene matches. For the CDR3, the DNA is TGTGCCAGCAGCCTAAAGTGGGCAGGGGGCAGTGGCTACACCTTC. Protein: CASSLKWAGGSGYTF.

The gene calls are TRBV7-9 and TRBJ2-7; 10 bases agree with TRBD1. Germline loops: CDR1 SEHNR, CDR2 FQNEAQ (reference sequence). The J segment lost 11 bases and the V segment lost 0 bases, leaving 10 bases of the junction unmatched. The CDR3 extends over 15 amino acids. Written as DNA, the CDR3 is TGTGCCAGCAGCTTAGCGCGGGGACAGGGGAGGGAGGAGTACTTC. Amino acid sequence: CASSLARGQGREEYF.